This TCR beta chain came from a study of technical replicates of blood from several donors. This clone was counted a single time. Libraries were prepared by immunoSEQ multiplex PCR; TCRdb keeps only in-frame clonotypes and omits some of them. This sample yields tens of thousands of clones, of which around 95% are seen a single time; 0.35% to 0.45% belongs to the top ten. The CDR3 spans 16 residues. Trimming removed 7 bases from V and 0 bases from J, with 16 bases in between. Germline lookup yields CDR1 MNHNY and CDR2 SVGAGI (reference sequence). The chain combines TRBV6-6 with TRBJ1-5; no reliable D call. The receptor comes from a human donor in good health. Sequencing was carried out using T cells isolated from PBMCs. The DNA for the CDR3 is TGTGCCAGCAAAAATCTCCGATACTATAGCAATCAGCCCCAGCATTTT. Its protein is CASKNLRYYSNQPQHF.